The clone carrying this T cell receptor beta chain was found many times. No antigen is known for it. The data were taken from a study of T cells in Graves' hyperthyroidism and ophthalmopathy. The study, taken as a whole, reports: The model foresaw ophthalmopathy a median roughly 6.6 months prior to onset.

TCR beta CDR3 regions were amplified from RNA transcripts. The HTBI primer set drove a first-round RT-PCR of the TCR CDR3. Each CDR3 protein is one row after TCRdb ran MiXCR on the multiplex PCR reads. The profile shows fewer than 55,000 distinct CDR3 sequences, 45% to 65% of them singletons. Trimming stripped 7 bases from V and 6 bases from J, with 9 bases between. This CDR3 is built from 11 residues. Stable Graves' hyperthyroidism meant no ophthalmopathy progression within 18 months. Exclusions: uncontrolled infection, other autoimmune disease, pregnancy, lactation. Sequenced: peripheral blood or thyroid tissue (not recorded which). The receptor was derived from a young man with Graves' hyperthyroidism. This chain uses TRBV12-3 or TRBV12-4 with TRBJ2-5; D gene unclear. CDR3 nucleotide sequence: TGTGCCAGCACCCCCCACAAGACCCAGTACTTC. The encoded protein is CASTPHKTQYF.